In its sample, the clone carrying this T cell receptor beta chain was seen once. Its antigen is unknown. TCRdb keeps only in-frame clones here, not all; method: immunoSEQ multiplex PCR. The table has 150,000 or so clones, less than 90% seen once. The record originates from a study of cytomegalovirus exposure and HLA in healthy donors. The germline V gene has CDR1 MDHEN and CDR2 SYDVKM. The CDR3 extends over 14 amino acids. Trimming removed 6 bases from V and 0 bases from J; junction bases left unmatched: 4. Study-wide results and caveats: Rare TCR sequences predominated, though certain public TCRs were found in many donors. According to a subsequent analysis, TCR clusters from the first cohort were inclined to appear together in the 120 validation repertoires. In vitro experiments confirmed that three CMV-associated chains were specific for CMV antigens.

The V and J genes are TRBV28 and TRBJ2-7; TRBD1 aligns across 8 bases. This receptor was obtained from a man aged 18 to 29 in good health and CMV-seropositive. Sample: PBMCs. CDR3 protein: CASSRTGSSYEQYF. The CDR3 region has the DNA TGTGCCAGCAGCCGGACAGGGAGCTCCTACGAGCAGTACTTC.